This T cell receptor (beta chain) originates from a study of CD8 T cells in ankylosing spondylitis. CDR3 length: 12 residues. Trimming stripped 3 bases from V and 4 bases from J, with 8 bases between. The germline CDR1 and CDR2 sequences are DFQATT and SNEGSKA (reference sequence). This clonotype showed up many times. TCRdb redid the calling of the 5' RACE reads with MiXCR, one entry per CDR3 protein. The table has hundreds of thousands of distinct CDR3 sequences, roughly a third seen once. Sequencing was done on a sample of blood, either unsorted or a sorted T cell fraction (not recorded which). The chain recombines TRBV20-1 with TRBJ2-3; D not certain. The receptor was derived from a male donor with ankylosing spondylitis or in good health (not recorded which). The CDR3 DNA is TGCAGTGCTAGCAAAAAGCCAGATACGCAGTATTTT. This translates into CSASKKPDTQYF.